These 20 T cell receptor beta chains originate from one sample sequenced in a study of blood T cell repertoires in COVID-19. Clones were sequenced by immunoSEQ multiplex PCR, and TCRdb holds only the in-frame ones, with some missing. The profile covers some 360,000 clones, with 88% appearing a single time and over 1% taken by the ten largest. Sequencing was carried out using PBMCs or T cells enriched from blood (not recorded which). All receptors come from a woman under 40 who had been exposed to COVID-19.

The chain carries TRBV3-1 (or the pseudogene TRBV3-2) and TRBJ1-3, with 7 bases identical to TRBD1. Germline CDR1 and CDR2: LGHDT and YNNKEL (reference sequence). The CDR3 extends over 15 amino acids. J gave up 3 bases and V 3 bases, and 5 bases lay outside the gene matches. The CDR3, as DNA: TGTGCCAGCAGCCAGTACCCAGGGGGTGGAAACACCATATATTTT. Amino acid sequence: CASSQYPGGGNTIYF.

This chain connects TRBV28 to TRBJ2-7, with 10 bases that match TRBD2. Trimming removed 7 bases from V and 2 bases from J; junction bases left unmatched: 5. The CDR3 has 14 amino acids. CDR1 MDHEN and CDR2 SYDVKM come from the germline V gene. This CDR3 is CASNKAGGAYEQYF. The CDR3 DNA reads TGTGCCAGCAATAAAGCGGGGGGGGCCTACGAGCAGTACTTC.

This chain joins TRBV2 and TRBJ2-1; perhaps TRBD2 as D (6 bases). The CDR3 covers 15 residues. V was clipped by 6 bases and J by 4 bases, with 16 bases between them. Germline V gene sequence: CDR1 SNHLY, CDR2 FYNNEI. CDR3 sequence: CASRRGPDGYNEQFF. As DNA, the CDR3 is TGTGCCAGCAGGCGGGGCCCAGACGGTTACAATGAGCAGTTCTTC.

In its sample, this clone was seen once. The sample holds other DNA sequences that translate to the same CDR3. The chain is built from TRBV5-4 and TRBJ2-1, with 13 bases aligning to TRBD2. The length of the CDR3 is 16 residues. Germline lookup yields CDR1 SGHNT and CDR2 YYREEE (reference sequence). V shed 4 bases and J 2 bases; nucleotides not matched to a gene: 3. The CDR3 nucleotides read TGTGCCAGCAGCCTAGGGACTAGCGGGACCTACAATGAGCAGTTCTTC. Its translation: CASSLGTSGTYNEQFF.

This chain joins TRBV28 and TRBJ2-7, with 7 bases lining up with TRBD2. The CDR3 is 15 amino acids. The J segment lost 2 bases and the V segment lost 3 bases, leaving 7 bases of the junction unmatched. CDR1 is MDHEN, CDR2 SYDVKM, per germline. CDR3 residues: CASSFMAGVTYEQYF. DNA for the CDR3: TGTGCCAGCAGTTTTATGGCGGGGGTTACCTACGAGCAGTACTTC.

The genes are TRBV30 and TRBJ2-5, with 14 bases aligning to TRBD2. From germline, CDR1 is GTSNPN and CDR2 SVGIG (reference sequence). The CDR3 extends over 15 amino acids. V dropped 0 bases and J dropped 6; count of bases not matched to a gene: 3. CDR3 protein: CAWSVGTSGRKTQYF. DNA of the CDR3: TGTGCCTGGAGTGTGGGGACTAGCGGGAGAAAGACCCAGTACTTC. The entire variable domain, with the rest obtained from reference TRBV30 and TRBJ2-5, is as follows: SQTIHQWPATLVQPVGSPLSLECTVEGTSNPNLYWYRQAAGRGLQLLFYSVGIGQISSEVPQNLSASRPQDRQFILSSKKLLLSDSGFYLCAWSVGTSGRKTQYFGPGTRLLVL.

V gene TRBV12-2 combines with J gene TRBJ1-2; TRBD1, the table's D call, was not compared with the DNA. TRBV12-2 is tagged as a pseudogene. CDR3 length: 14 residues. The CDR3 protein is CASRLTGGIYGYTF. The CDR3 coding sequence is TGTGCAAGTCGCTTAACAGGGGGAATATATGGCTACACCTTC.

This sequence joins TRBV6-5 and TRBJ1-1; D not resolved. Germline CDR1 reads MNHEY; CDR2 reads SVGAGI. Trimming stripped 2 bases from V and 1 base from J, with 8 bases between. The length of the CDR3 is 14 residues. CDR3 residues: CASSYVQTNTEAFF. In DNA form, the CDR3 reads TGTGCCAGCAGTTACGTACAGACGAACACTGAAGCTTTCTTT.

The J gene is TRBJ2-1, the V gene TRBV6-4, with 12 positions matching TRBD2. The CDR3 loop spans 16 amino acids. With V trimmed by 6 bases and J by 4 bases, 7 bases remained unmatched. Looked up from germline, CDR1 is MRHNA and CDR2 is SNTAGT. CDR3 DNA sequence: TGTGCCAGCAGCTTAGACGGGACTAGCGGGTACAATGAGCAGTTCTTC. It yields the protein CASSLDGTSGYNEQFF.

This clone occurred once. This chain joins TRBV9 and TRBJ2-5; 9 bases map to TRBD1. Germline trimming cut 2 bases from V and 4 bases from J; bases unmatched to any gene: 3. The CDR3 consists of 14 residues. Per the germline V gene, CDR1 is SGDLS and CDR2 is YYNGEE. The CDR3 DNA reads as TGTGCCAGCAGCGTTACAGGGGGCACAGAGACCCAGTACTTC. Encoded protein: CASSVTGGTETQYF.

The J gene is TRBJ2-7, the V gene TRBV30; 9 positions match TRBD2. Germline V gene data show CDR1 as GTSNPN and CDR2 as SVGIG (reference sequence). V dropped 1 base and J dropped 4; count of bases not matched to a gene: 5. CDR3 length: 14 residues. The DNA of the CDR3 is TGTGCCTGGAGTGCCCTAGCGGGGATTTACGAGCAGTACTTC. The encoded protein is CAWSALAGIYEQYF. The whole variable domain, filled in from reference TRBV30 and TRBJ2-7, reads SQTIHQWPATLVQPVGSPLSLECTVEGTSNPNLYWYRQAAGRGLQLLFYSVGIGQISSEVPQNLSASRPQDRQFILSSKKLLLSDSGFYLCAWSALAGIYEQYFGPGTRLTVT.

This chain connects TRBV19 to TRBJ1-5; D might be TRBD1 (5 bases). V was cut by 5 bases and J by 6 bases, with 11 bases left in between. Germline values: CDR1 LNHDA, CDR2 SQIVND (reference sequence). The CDR3 length is 13 residues. The CDR3 loop reads CASSRGVSQPQHF. The CDR3 region has the DNA TGTGCCAGTAGTCGGGGGGTTAGTCAGCCCCAGCATTTT.

The V call is TRBV5-1, the J call TRBJ2-1; 12 positions match TRBD2. The CDR3 contains 16 residues. V trimming: 4 bases; J trimming: 7 bases; junction bases outside the gene matches: 9. CDR1 and CDR2 from the germline V gene are SGHRS and YFSETQ. In DNA, the CDR3 is TGCGCCAGCAGCCCAAGCCTAGCGGGAGGGGTGAATGAGCAGTTCTTC. This translates into CASSPSLAGGVNEQFF.

The table lists this clone with a few counts. The rearrangement links TRBV13 to TRBJ1-1; unclear D gene. Germline CDR1 is PRHDT and CDR2 is FYEKMQ (reference sequence). This CDR3 is built from 13 residues. V gave up 5 bases and J gave up 0 bases, with 7 bases separating them. CDR3 bases: TGTGCCAGCAGCGGCTTCTTGAACACTGAAGCTTTCTTT. Its translation: CASSGFLNTEAFF.

The chain recombines TRBV28 with TRBJ2-7, with 7 bases fitting TRBD1. The CDR3 runs 13 residues. The germline gives CDR1 MDHEN, CDR2 SYDVKM. V gave up 8 bases and J gave up 0 bases; unmatched junction bases: 4. CDR3 sequence (DNA): TGTGCCAGCCTCAGGACAGGCTCCTACGAGCAGTACTTC. It yields the protein CASLRTGSYEQYF.

This clone has a handful of counts. The chain is built from TRBV29-1 and TRBJ1-3; 7 bases are a match to TRBD1. Germline CDR1 SQVTM, CDR2 ANQGSEA. The CDR3 spans 14 residues. The V gene end was trimmed by 6 bases and the J gene end by 9 bases; junction bases not matched to a gene: 14. The CDR3: CSVAQRNDRATIYF. The CDR3 DNA follows: TGCAGCGTCGCGCAACGCAACGACAGGGCCACCATATATTTT. The full variable domain, rest sourced from reference TRBV29-1 and TRBJ1-3, is SAVISQKPSRDICQRGTSLTIQCQVDSQVTMMFWYRQQPGQSLTLIATANQGSEATYESGFVIDKFPISRPNLTFSTLTVSNMSPEDSSIYLCSVAQRNDRATIYFGEGSWLTVV.

The gene calls are TRBV30 and TRBJ1-5; possible D gene TRBD1, 6 bases. Trimming shortened V by 6 bases and J by 5 bases, and 14 bases separated the two germline ends. This CDR3 has 13 amino acids. Per germline, CDR1 GTSNPN and CDR2 SVGIG (reference sequence). The CDR3 DNA reads TGTGCCTGCTCTCGACAGGACGATCAGCCCCAGCATTTT. Translated, it gives CACSRQDDQPQHF.

CDR3 DNA sequence: TGTGCCAGCAGCCAAGCCTCGGGACTAGCGGGTGAAGAGACCCAGTACTTC. As protein: CASSQASGLAGEETQYF. The gene calls are TRBV3-1 (or the pseudogene TRBV3-2) and TRBJ2-5; 12 bases align to TRBD2. The trim removed 1 base at V and 3 bases at J, leaving 6 bases unmatched. CDR3 length: 17 residues. Germline CDR1 and CDR2: LGHDT and YNNKEL (reference sequence).

The V gene is TRBV6-5, the J gene TRBJ1-4, with TRBD1 as a possible D gene (6 bases). This CDR3 comprises 15 residues. CDR1 is MNHEY, CDR2 SVGAGI, per germline. V lost 6 bases and J 4 bases, leaving 15 bases between the germline ends. CDR3 residues: CASSVGTPINEKLFF. Here the CDR3 DNA reads TGTGCCAGCAGCGTCGGGACACCCATTAATGAAAAACTGTTTTTT.

The genes are TRBV11-2 and TRBJ2-7; 12 bases map to TRBD1. The ends lost 1 base at V and 5 bases at J; junction bases unmatched: 9. Germline V lookup: CDR1 SGHAT, CDR2 FQNNGV. The CDR3 extends over 17 amino acids. CDR3 nucleotide sequence: TGTGCCAGCAGCTTAGTTCTAATGGGACAGGGGGCTCACGAGCAGTACTTC. Translating it yields CASSLVLMGQGAHEQYF.